These T cell receptor beta chains were read from a single sample in a study of somatic mutations in cytotoxic T cells in rheumatoid arthritis. Profiling relied on immunoSEQ multiplex PCR, and the TCRdb table lists in-frame clones only, not all of them. This repertoire shows some 23,000 clones, roughly 80% found once; its top ten account for about 3.5%. The sample comprised CD8+ T cells sorted from blood. The receptors shown here come from an adult with rheumatoid arthritis. Each CDR3 is given with its conserved first and last residue. Fields, in order: clone size, D gene, V gene, J gene, CDR3 DNA, CDR3 protein. A D gene is named only where the DNA matches it firmly. Clone size is shown for a subset of rows, as once, few, many or a class of expanded clone.

NA,NA,TRBV10-2,TRBJ2-1,TGCGCCAGCAGTGGTGGACTTGATGAGCAGTTCTTC,CASSGGLDEQFF
NA,TRBD1,TRBV6-4,TRBJ1-1,TGTGCCAGCAGTGATATGGACAGGGTTGGACCGAGAGTCTGGGCTTTCTTT,CASSDMDRVGPRVWAFF
NA,TRBD2,TRBV27,TRBJ2-1,TGTGCCAGCAGCCCCACTAGCGGGGGGGATAATGAGCAGTTCTTC,CASSPTSGGDNEQFF
NA,NA,TRBV19,TRBJ1-2,TGTGCCAGTAGTATAGACGCGGGAACGGACTATGGCTACACCTTC,CASSIDAGTDYGYTF
NA,TRBD2,TRBV29-1,TRBJ2-5,TGCAGCGTGGGGACTAGCGGGGCACCACAAGAGACCCAGTACTTC,CSVGTSGAPQETQYF
NA,NA,TRBV4-1,TRBJ2-7,TGCGCCAGCAGCCCACCCCGAGGGGAGCAGTACTTC,CASSPPRGEQYF
NA,TRBD1,TRBV6-5,TRBJ1-1,TGTGCCAGCAGTGCGACAGGGGGCACTGAAGCTTTCTTT,CASSATGGTEAFF
NA,TRBD2,TRBV2,TRBJ2-1,TGTGCCATCACCGGGACTAGCGGGGGCCTTATTAACAATGAGCAGTTCTTC,CAITGTSGGLINNEQFF
few,NA,TRBV2,TRBJ1-1,TGTGCCAGCCCGACGGGGAACACTGAAGCTTTCTTT,CASPTGNTEAFF
NA,TRBD1,TRBV19,TRBJ2-7,TGTGCCAGTAGTACCCACGGACAGGTTTACGAGCAGTACTTC,CASSTHGQVYEQYF
NA,TRBD1,TRBV30,TRBJ1-1,TGTGCCTGGAGTACCTGGGGACAGGACGGGGCTTTCTTT,CAWSTWGQDGAFF
NA,NA,TRBV5-6,TRBJ1-1,TGTGCCAGCAGCTTGGGGGCCTACACTGAAGCTTTCTTT,CASSLGAYTEAFF
NA,TRBD2,TRBV30,TRBJ2-1,TGTGCCTGGAGTGCGACTAGCTTCTCCTCCAATGAGCAGTTCTTC,CAWSATSFSSNEQFF
NA,TRBD1,TRBV4-1,TRBJ1-2,TGCGCCAGCAGCCAAGCGGACAGGGAGGATGGCTACACCTTC,CASSQADREDGYTF
NA,NA,TRBV5-6,TRBJ2-2,TGTGCCAGCAGCTATGGACCCAAGGGCACCGGGGAGCTGTTTTTT,CASSYGPKGTGELFF
NA,NA,TRBV7-8,TRBJ1-1,TGTGCCAGCAGCTTACGGGAGAACACTGAAGCTTTCTTT,CASSLRENTEAFF
NA,NA,TRBV19,TRBJ1-5,TGTGCCAGTAGTATAGGGAGGACGAGCAATCAGCCCCAGCATTTT,CASSIGRTSNQPQHF
NA,NA,TRBV6-5,TRBJ2-3,TGTGCCAGCAGTTACCGGTTGGGACACTCCACAGATACGCAGTATTTT,CASSYRLGHSTDTQYF
NA,NA,TRBV4-1,TRBJ2-7,TGCGCCAGCAGCCCCTTCCCGGGGGCCTACGAGCAGTACTTC,CASSPFPGAYEQYF
NA,NA,TRBV7-2,TRBJ2-5,TGTGCCAGCACCCAGGCTAGGGAGGCGACCCAGTACTTC,CASTQAREATQYF
NA,TRBD1,TRBV5-4,TRBJ1-3,TGTGCCAGCAGCCCAAGCCACAGGGGCTACTCTGGAAACACCATATATTTT,CASSPSHRGYSGNTIYF
NA,TRBD1,TRBV4-1,TRBJ1-1,TGCGCCAGCAGCCAAGGACAGGGGGTCACTGAAGCTTTCTTT,CASSQGQGVTEAFF
once,NA,TRBV6-6,TRBJ2-3,TGTGCCAGCACACCTTTCGGGGAGAATGCAGATACGCAGTATTTT,CASTPFGENADTQYF